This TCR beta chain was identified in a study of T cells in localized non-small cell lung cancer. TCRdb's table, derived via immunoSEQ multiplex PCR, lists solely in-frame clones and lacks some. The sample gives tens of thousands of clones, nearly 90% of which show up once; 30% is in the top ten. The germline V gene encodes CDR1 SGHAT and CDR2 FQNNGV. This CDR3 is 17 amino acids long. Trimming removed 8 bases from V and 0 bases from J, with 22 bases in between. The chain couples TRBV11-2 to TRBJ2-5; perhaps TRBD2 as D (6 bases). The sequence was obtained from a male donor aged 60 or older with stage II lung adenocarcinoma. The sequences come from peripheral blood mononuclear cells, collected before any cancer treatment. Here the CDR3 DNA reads TGTGCCAGCGGACGATCAGGTAGCGGATACAACCAAGAGACCCAGTACTTC. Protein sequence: CASGRSGSGYNQETQYF.